A single sample gave rise to the 24 T cell receptor beta chains below, sequenced in a study of cytomegalovirus exposure and HLA in healthy donors (dated by TCRdb to about 2017). Library prep was done by the immunoSEQ multiplex PCR assay. For the multiplex PCR, a mixture combining 60 forward primers for TCR Vbeta segments and 13 reverse primers for TCR Jbeta segments was used. The table was pulled from immuneACCESS by TCRdb, which kept in-frame rearrangements only. Such tables lose some clones; where checked, under half of the loss comes from unresolved V genes, and the rest has no known cause. This sample lists roughly 150,000 clones; nearly 80% were detected once. Roughly 14% of the sample rests with the top ten. Sequencing used PBMCs. The receptors stem from a woman aged 40 to 55 in good health and CMV-seronegative.

V and J are TRBV27 and TRBJ2-7; 8 nucleotides line up with TRBD2. There are 13 residues in the CDR3. Trimming removed 6 bases from V and 2 bases from J; junction bases left unmatched: 3. Germline-derived CDR1 and CDR2 are MNHEY and SMNVEV (reference sequence). The CDR3 bases are TGTGCCAGCAGCCCTAGCGGGCCCTACGAGCAGTACTTC. It is translated as CASSPSGPYEQYF.

The chain combines TRBV19 with TRBJ2-3, with TRBD2 as a possible D gene (6 bases). Between the trimmed V and J ends, which lost 8 bases and 6 bases, there was a span of 18 bases. Germline assignment: CDR1 LNHDA and CDR2 SQIVND (reference sequence). This CDR3 region has 14 residues. The CDR3 sequence is CASSAGEEADTQYF. The CDR3 nucleotides are TGTGCCAGTTCCGCCGGGGAGGAAGCCGATACGCAGTATTTT.

V gene TRBV29-1 combines with J gene TRBJ2-7, with 7 nucleotides matching TRBD1. From germline, CDR1 is SQVTM and CDR2 ANQGSEA. V shed 0 bases and J 4 bases; nucleotides not matched to a gene: 6. The CDR3 extends over 14 amino acids. The CDR3 region is CSVEDGKTGYEQYF. In DNA, the CDR3 is TGCAGCGTTGAAGATGGTAAGACAGGGTACGAGCAGTACTTC.

The rearrangement uses TRBV6-6 and TRBJ1-1, with D unclear. With 1 base removed from V and 1 base from J, the gap between germline ends came to 7 bases. Germline V lookup: CDR1 MNHNY, CDR2 SVGAGI (reference sequence). This CDR3 spans 14 amino acids. The CDR3 reads CASSYLDKNTEAFF. DNA for the CDR3: TGTGCCAGCAGTTACTTAGACAAGAACACTGAAGCTTTCTTT.

The CDR3 sequence: CASSAPPFGDSMNTEAFF. The CDR3 nucleotides read TGTGCCAGCAGCGCCCCACCTTTCGGGGACTCCATGAACACTGAAGCTTTCTTT. The chain employs TRBV9 and TRBJ1-1; tentatively, D is TRBD1 (5 bases). Germline-derived CDR1 and CDR2 are SGDLS and YYNGEE. Trimming stripped 3 bases from V and 0 bases from J, with 21 bases between. This CDR3 has 18 residues.

V is TRBV5-1 and J is TRBJ1-3; 10 bases are a match to TRBD1. From germline, CDR1 is SGHRS and CDR2 YFSETQ. The CDR3 consists of 16 residues. J was trimmed by 2 bases and V by 3 bases; bases with no gene match: 5. The CDR3 DNA reads as TGCGCCAGCAGCTCCGGGACAGGGGTGGCTGGAAACACCATATATTTT. Amino acid sequence: CASSSGTGVAGNTIYF.

Regarding this clone: One end of the junction does not line up with germline, which may come from a read error. The genes are TRBV7-9 and TRBJ2-2; maybe TRBD2 (5 bases). The CDR3 extends over 14 amino acids. The germline V gene has CDR1 SEHNR and CDR2 FQNEAQ (reference sequence). The DNA of the CDR3 is TGTTCCAGCAGCTTAGCGATACAGCCCGGGGAGCTGTTTTTT. Amino acid sequence: CSSSLAIQPGELFF.

This sequence joins TRBV19 and TRBJ1-5; maybe TRBD1 (5 bases). Germline V gene data show CDR1 as LNHDA and CDR2 as SQIVND (reference sequence). The CDR3 is 14 residues long. Trimming shortened V by 5 bases and J by 1 base, and 9 bases separated the two germline ends. The CDR3 region has the DNA TGTGCCAGTAGTTCCAGGGTAAGCAATCAGCCCCAGCATTTT. It translates to CASSSRVSNQPQHF.

This clone occurred a few times. At one end the junction does not follow the germline gene, possibly because of a read error. The chain joins TRBV5-1 to TRBJ2-7, with 8 bases lining up with TRBD2. Germline V gene sequence: CDR1 SGHRS, CDR2 YFSETQ. The CDR3 loop spans 14 amino acids. CDR3: CASSLAGGGRPPRF. The CDR3 region has the DNA TGCGCCAGCAGCTTGGCCGGGGGGGGGCGCCCCCCTCGTTTC. Full variable domain (missing parts from reference TRBV5-1 and TRBJ2-7): KAGVTQTPRYLIKTRGQQVTLSCSPISGHRSVSWYQQTPGQGLQFLFEYFSETQRNKGNFPGRFSGRQFSNSRSEMNVSTLELGDSALYLCASSLAGGGRPPRFGPGTRLTVT.

Worth noting for this clone: The sample contains more than one DNA sequence encoding this CDR3. The chain carries TRBV7-9 and TRBJ2-7, with 8 bases fitting TRBD1. CDR3 length equals 12 residues. The V gene's germline CDR1 is SEHNR and CDR2 FQNEAQ (reference sequence). V lost 5 bases, J lost 4 bases, and 1 base stayed unmatched. The CDR3 region has the DNA TGTGCCAGCAGCAGGACAGGGTACGAGCAGTACTTC. Encoded protein: CASSRTGYEQYF.

The chain uses TRBV28 and TRBJ2-1, with 12 nucleotides matching TRBD2. The CDR3 consists of 20 residues. Germline-derived CDR1 and CDR2 are MDHEN and SYDVKM. V trimming: 4 bases; J trimming: 0 bases; junction bases outside the gene matches: 13. CDR3 in amino acids: CASSSSLWTSGDVSYNEQFF. CDR3 nucleotide sequence: TGTGCCAGCAGTTCCTCGCTTTGGACTAGCGGGGACGTCTCCTACAATGAGCAGTTCTTC.

The chain links TRBV7-3 to TRBJ2-7; TRBD2 matches 14 bases. The V segment lost 3 bases and the J segment 0 bases; nucleotides outside the gene matches: 4. CDR3 length: 17 amino acids. Germline V gene sequence: CDR1 SGHTA, CDR2 FQGTGA. The CDR3 is CASSFGLAGGLSYEQYF. The CDR3 DNA follows: TGTGCCAGCAGCTTCGGACTAGCGGGAGGCCTCTCCTACGAGCAGTACTTC.

The J gene is TRBJ1-2, the V gene TRBV7-3; D remains unclear. V was trimmed by 2 bases and J by 0 bases, leaving 4 bases between them. The CDR3 loop spans 13 amino acids. CDR1 and CDR2 from the germline V gene are SGHTA and FQGTGA. The CDR3 DNA follows: TGTGCCAGCAGCTTAGCAGCTAACTATGGCTACACCTTC. Amino acids: CASSLAANYGYTF.

In its sample, this clone was seen a few times. J is TRBJ2-1 and V is TRBV2; TRBD2 matches at 14 bases. CDR1 is SNHLY and CDR2 is FYNNEI in the germline V gene. The CDR3 runs 16 residues. J was trimmed by 4 bases and V by 6 bases; bases with no gene match: 5. Written as DNA, the CDR3 is TGTGCCAGCAGCGAGAGGACTAGCGGGAGGTACAATGAGCAGTTCTTC. Translated, it gives CASSERTSGRYNEQFF.

The chain carries TRBV7-8 and TRBJ2-3; D perhaps matches TRBD2 (5 bases). Germline V gene data show CDR1 as SGHVS and CDR2 as FQNEAQ. The CDR3 runs to 14 residues. The germline V and J ends were trimmed by 4 bases and 1 base, with 9 bases remaining between them. CDR3 region: CASSSRTGTDTQYF. Written as DNA, the CDR3 is TGTGCCAGCAGCTCCCGGACTGGCACAGATACGCAGTATTTT.

About this clone itself: Additional DNA sequences in this sample encode the identical CDR3. V is TRBV18 and J is TRBJ2-7; no clear D. With 2 bases removed from V and 3 bases from J, the gap between germline ends came to 11 bases. Germline lookup yields CDR1 KGHSH and CDR2 LQKENI. This CDR3 comprises 14 residues. CDR3 DNA: TGTGCCAGCTCACCAGGTTCCGCTAACTACGAGCAGTACTTC. Its translation: CASSPGSANYEQYF.

V is TRBV7-9 and J is TRBJ2-5; weak D call: TRBD1 (5 bases). Germline V gene data show CDR1 as SEHNR and CDR2 as FQNEAQ (reference sequence). With 3 bases removed from V and 3 bases from J, the gap between germline ends came to 11 bases. The CDR3 length is 14 residues. The CDR3 reads CASSFLTEKETQYF. In nucleotides, the CDR3 is TGTGCCAGCAGCTTCCTGACAGAAAAAGAGACCCAGTACTTC. The full variable domain, rest sourced from reference TRBV7-9 and TRBJ2-5, is DTGVSQNPRHKITKRGQNVTFRCDPISEHNRLYWYRQTLGQGPEFLTYFQNEAQLEKSRLLSDRFSAERPKGSFSTLEIQRTEQGDSAMYLCASSFLTEKETQYFGPGTRLLVL.

The chain links TRBV18 to TRBJ2-1, with TRBD2 identical over 11 bases. The CDR3 extends over 16 amino acids. The germline V gene encodes CDR1 KGHSH and CDR2 LQKENI. V trimming: 4 bases; J trimming: 5 bases; junction bases outside the gene matches: 7. The CDR3 DNA follows: TGTGCCAGCTCACTGCTAGCGGGAGGCGGCGACAATGAGCAGTTCTTC. Amino acid sequence: CASSLLAGGGDNEQFF.

As DNA, the CDR3 is TGTGCCAGCAGTTTCCCTAATCAGCCCCAGCATTTT. Residues: CASSFPNQPQHF. The chain recombines TRBV28 with TRBJ1-5, with D unresolved. V gave up 3 bases and J gave up 4 bases, with 4 bases separating them. CDR3 length equals 12 residues. Germline V gives CDR1 MDHEN, CDR2 SYDVKM.

The chain combines TRBV29-1 with TRBJ1-1; D remains unclear. The CDR3 is 11 amino acids. The V gene's germline CDR1 is SQVTM and CDR2 ANQGSEA. The V gene lost 5 bases and the J gene lost 7 bases, with 11 bases spanning the gap. CDR3: CSVHEAHEAFF. The DNA for the CDR3 is TGCAGCGTTCATGAGGCACATGAAGCTTTCTTT.

The V call is TRBV10-3, the J call TRBJ2-7, with no clear D. Germline-derived CDR1 and CDR2 are ENHRY and SYGVKD. Trimming removed 8 bases at V and 1 base at J, with 12 bases between. This CDR3 spans 13 amino acids. The CDR3 bases are TGTGCCATCGGAGATTACTCATCCTACGAGCAGTACTTC. It is translated as CAIGDYSSYEQYF.

The chain is built from TRBV28 and TRBJ2-5; unclear D gene. CDR1 and CDR2 (germline): MDHEN, SYDVKM. V lost 4 bases and J lost 7, with 7 bases in between. CDR3 size: 11 residues. The CDR3 region is CASSSVRTQYF. For the CDR3, the DNA is TGTGCCAGCAGTTCAGTTCGGACCCAGTACTTC.

The J gene is TRBJ1-5, the V gene TRBV28; 11 nucleotides agree with TRBD1. This CDR3 is built from 17 residues. The V gene's germline CDR1 is MDHEN and CDR2 SYDVKM. Losses at the gene ends were 7 bases for V and 6 bases for J; bases not matched to a gene: 14. CDR3 loop: CASTPSMQGQGGQPQHF. The CDR3 DNA follows: TGTGCCAGCACCCCTTCTATGCAGGGACAGGGGGGTCAGCCCCAGCATTTT.

This clone was recorded only once. The genes are TRBV28 and TRBJ1-2, with a possible D match to TRBD1 (5 bases). Trimming stripped 6 bases from V and 5 bases from J, with 10 bases between. The CDR3 has 12 amino acids. Germline V gene data show CDR1 as MDHEN and CDR2 as SYDVKM. The CDR3 protein is CASRGTRYGYTF. The CDR3 region has the DNA TGTGCCAGCAGAGGGACTCGGTATGGCTACACCTTC.